This T cell receptor (beta chain) was profiled in a study of blood T cell repertoires in COVID-19. Study-wide context: Samples of COVID-19 (acute and convalescent) were obtained from the United States, Italy and Spain. The cDNA or gDNA used as material had been derived from T cells, B-cell-depleted T cells, or PBMCs.

Methods used by the authors: Amplified reference gene primers provided the basis for estimating nucleated cell counts. The table came from immunoSEQ multiplex PCR; TCRdb's copy has only in-frame clones and leaves some out. For V, J and clone size, that table is used; D and trimming come from the DNA. Of approximately 180,000 clones detected, 80% to 90% appear once; the ten largest clones hold 3% to 3.5%. Germline V lookup: CDR1 MDHEN, CDR2 SYDVKM. This CDR3 is built from 16 residues. J was trimmed by 4 bases and V by 6 bases; bases with no gene match: 12. This clone showed up just once. Sequenced: peripheral blood. This TCR came from a man in his sixties with acute or convalescent COVID-19. This chain connects TRBV28 to TRBJ2-1; TRBD1 matches 7 bases. The DNA for the CDR3 is TGTGCCAGCAGCGAGACAGGGCCCGGTGGGTACAATGAGCAGTTCTTC. This sequence encodes CASSETGPGGYNEQFF.